This T cell receptor (beta chain) was sequenced for a study of siplizumab effects on memory and regulatory T cells. Sequencing was performed with immunoSEQ multiplex PCR; in TCRdb, only in-frame clones are kept and a portion is missing. This sample carries about 100,000 clones, more than 85% of them seen once, and the ten largest clones take 0.15%. Germline CDR1 SGHTA, CDR2 FQGNSA. CDR3 length: 14 residues. Losses at the gene ends were 8 bases for V and 6 bases for J; bases not matched to a gene: 10. The study, taken as a whole, reports: On average, about 70% of mappable alloreactive CD4+ clones were Treg-derived under siplizumab, against 26.9% in controls.

This clone was picked up a small number of times. Its antigen remains unknown. The clonotype comes from a human donor in good health. This chain joins TRBV7-2 and TRBJ1-5; TRBD1 aligns across 7 bases. Source material: CD4+ T cells sorted from blood. The CDR3 region has the DNA TGTGCCAGCGTAAAGGAGACAGGGAGTCAGCCCCAGCATTTT. Amino acids: CASVKETGSQPQHF.